The clone carrying this T cell receptor (beta chain) appeared once. The authors' processing: Estimates of nucleated cell counts were drawn from the amplification of reference gene primers. Assay used: immunoSEQ multiplex PCR; TCRdb lists only in-frame clones, some missing. D and trimming were read from the DNA, whereas the V and J calls and clone size are those reported in that table. The repertoire holds under 150,000 clones, with 85% to 90% as singletons. This record comes from a study of blood T cell repertoires in COVID-19. Study in general: Samples of COVID-19 (acute and convalescent) were obtained from the United States, Italy and Spain. T cells, B-cell-depleted T cells, or PBMCs supplied cDNA or gDNA.

Germline assignment: CDR1 SGHNT and CDR2 YYREEE (reference sequence). The ends lost 4 bases at V and 4 bases at J; junction bases unmatched: 7. The CDR3 totals 15 residues. The receptor comes from a man aged 50-60 years with acute or convalescent COVID-19. The V gene is TRBV5-4, the J gene TRBJ2-4, with 8 bases lining up with TRBD2. The sample comprised peripheral blood. CDR3 sequence (DNA): TGTGCCAGCAGCCAGCGAGCGGGAGATAAAAACATTCAGTACTTC. This encodes CASSQRAGDKNIQYF.